This TCR beta chain derives from a study of cytomegalovirus exposure and HLA in healthy donors. Regarding this clone: Its antigen is undetermined. Other DNA sequences in this sample translate to the same CDR3.

Overall study results and limits: Cytomegalovirus status, reportedly, was diagnosed with high specificity and sensitivity by the classifier.

Per germline, CDR1 MDHEN and CDR2 SYDVKM. Trimming took off 6 bases at V and 4 bases at J, with 13 bases between the two ends. CDR3 length: 14 amino acids. PCR used 60 Vbeta primers and 13 Jbeta primers. Clones were read by immunoSEQ multiplex PCR, and TCRdb kept only the in-frame ones, dropping some. The sample has 90,000 to 130,000 clones. V gene TRBV28 combines with J gene TRBJ2-1; D possibly corresponds to TRBD2 (6 bases). Sequenced input: PBMCs. This clonotype originated in a man aged 35-49 years in good health and CMV-seropositive. CDR3 DNA: TGTGCCAGCAGCTCTCCCGGGACTTACAATGAGCAGTTCTTC. It encodes CASSSPGTYNEQFF. Full variable domain (remainder filled in from reference TRBV28 and TRBJ2-1): DVKVTQSSRYLVKRTGEKVFLECVQDMDHENMFWYRQDPGLGLRLIYFSYDVKMKEKGDIPEGYSVSREKKERFSLILESASTNQTSMYLCASSSPGTYNEQFFGPGTRLTVL.